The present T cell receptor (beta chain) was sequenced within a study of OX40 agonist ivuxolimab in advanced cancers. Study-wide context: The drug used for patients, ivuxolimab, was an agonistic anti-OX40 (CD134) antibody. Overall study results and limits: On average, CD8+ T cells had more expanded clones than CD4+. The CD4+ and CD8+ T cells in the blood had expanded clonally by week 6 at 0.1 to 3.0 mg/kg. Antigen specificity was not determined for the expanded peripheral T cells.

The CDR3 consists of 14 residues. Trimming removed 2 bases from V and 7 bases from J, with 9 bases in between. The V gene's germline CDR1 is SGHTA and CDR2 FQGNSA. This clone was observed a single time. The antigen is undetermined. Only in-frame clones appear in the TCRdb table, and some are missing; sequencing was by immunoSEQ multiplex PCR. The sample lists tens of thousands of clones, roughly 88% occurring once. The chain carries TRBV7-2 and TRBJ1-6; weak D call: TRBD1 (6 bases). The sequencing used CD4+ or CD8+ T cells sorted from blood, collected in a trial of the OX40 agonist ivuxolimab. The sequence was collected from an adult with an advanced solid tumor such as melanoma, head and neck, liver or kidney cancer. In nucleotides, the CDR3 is TGTGCCAGCAGCTTAACAGGGTTGAATTCACCCCTCCACTTT. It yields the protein CASSLTGLNSPLHF.